This T cell receptor (beta chain) was found in a study of blood T cell repertoires in COVID-19. As for the study in general: Acute and convalescent COVID-19 specimens originated in the United States, Italy and Spain. Sample material is recorded as cDNA or gDNA derived from T cells, B-cell-depleted T cells, or PBMCs.

Authors' methods: Amplification of reference gene primers provided the estimated nucleated cell counts. This table comes from immunoSEQ multiplex PCR, and its TCRdb copy is limited to in-frame clones, with some not included. Clonal size and the V and J genes are those of that table, whereas D and trimming came from the DNA. Of about 110,000 clones listed, roughly 83% are singletons. CDR1 is WSHSY, CDR2 SAAADI, per germline. Trimming took off 10 bases at V and 0 bases at J, with 6 bases between the two ends. CDR3 length: 12 residues. The receptor's source is a woman aged 60-70 years with acute or convalescent COVID-19. This chain uses TRBV10-2 with TRBJ1-4, with D hard to call. Specimen: peripheral blood. CDR3 residues: CATLATNEKLFF. The CDR3 DNA sequence: TGCGCCACCCTCGCAACTAATGAAAAACTGTTTTTT.